This T cell receptor beta chain was recovered during a study of regulatory T cells (dated by TCRdb to the late 2010s). Study-wide context: The study compared T-cell receptor beta repertoires of sorted regulatory, conventional CD4+ and CD8+ T cells in CD3G-deficient patients with those in healthy controls.

For the multiplex PCR, 52 forward TRBV primers and 13 reverse TRBJ primers were used, and amplification bias was corrected with both assay-based and computational methods. Rearranged TRB loci were amplified from genomic DNA by multiplex PCR within the immunoSEQ assay. TRB amplicons were sequenced using an Illumina HiSeq platform. Turning to the authors' computational methods: Raw sequences were error-filtered and aligned to reference gene sequences by custom algorithms and were subsequently analyzed with the immunoSEQ online tools. Productive and nonproductive TRB rearrangement frequencies were evaluated among both unique and total sequences. Hydrophobicity and amino acid composition of residues 6 and 7 within the TRB CDR3 were used to estimate the potential for self-reactivity. Groups were compared by t tests, Mann-Whitney tests or two-way ANOVA performed in Prism software. TCRdb holds this immuneACCESS table with in-frame rearrangements only. Some clones are missing; in checked studies, unresolved V genes explain under half, and the rest has no known cause. That table furnishes V, J and clone size, whereas the DNA furnished D and trimming. Recorded for this sample are some 31,000 clones; 93% of them occurred a single time. The ten biggest clones cover about 1% of the sample.

Evidence of autoimmunity was found in all CD3G-deficient patients, and more severe autoimmunity was observed in two of the patients. Patients were tested at ages ranging from 2 to 39 years, and reduced naive and increased memory CD4+ and CD8+ T-cell proportions were found in the patients. CD4+ cells were FACS-sorted into CD25-high CD127-low regulatory T cells and CD25-low CD127-high conventional CD4+ T cells. The patient group comprised roughly six individuals with CD3G deficiency. An international network of physicians spanning the United States, Europe and Asia provided the patient samples and clinical data. Ficoll density separation was used to isolate peripheral blood mononuclear cells. Summary of the overall study and its limitations: Hydrophobic residues at CDR3 positions 6 and 7 were enriched in conventional CD4+ T cells from CD3G-deficient patients, suggesting more self-reactive specificities. Repertoires from patients had restricted unique TRB V-J pairs and skewed V and J gene usage, with the strongest effect in regulatory T cells.

A note on this clone: Which antigen it targets is not known. Per-nucleotide qualities are absent, and no much larger clonotype sits a single base away.

The sample was conventional CD4+ T cells sorted from blood. This receptor was obtained from a child aged 2-15 years with CD3G deficiency.

The CDR3: CASSLRTDYGYTF. The DNA reads TGTGCCAGCAGTTTGCGGACGGACTATGGCTACACCTTC. The chain was built from TRBV28 and TRBJ1-2, with the D gene not confidently named. V and J lose 3 bases and 3 bases, and a span of 8 bases separates them. The CDR3 runs 13 amino acids, cysteine and phenylalanine included. Just the 39-base CDR3 DNA is kept, in frame starting at base 1. Looking up the germline V gene yields CDR1 MDHEN and CDR2 SYDVKM.